This T cell receptor beta chain was sequenced for a study of shared clonotypes between healthy human individuals. This clone showed up just a few times. Germline V CDR1 and CDR2: MNHNY, SVGAGI (reference sequence). CDR3 length equals 10 residues. The V gene lost 6 bases and the J gene lost 8 bases, with 7 bases spanning the gap. Researchers ran the assay at a deep level. Method: immunoSEQ multiplex PCR; TCRdb's copy keeps in-frame clones and lacks some. The table includes millions of clones, around 90% detected once. The sample consisted of naive CD4+ T cells sorted from blood. Subset denoted: CD45RA+ positively selected. This chain links TRBV6-6 with TRBJ1-2; D gene unclear. The origin of this receptor is a young man in good health. The CDR3 DNA sequence: TGTGCCAGCAGAATCGAGGGCTACACCTTC. This gives the protein CASRIEGYTF.